Listed below are T cell receptor beta chains from one sample, sequenced in a study of blood T cell repertoires in COVID-19. Produced via immunoSEQ multiplex PCR; TCRdb's table is partial and in-frame only. The sample lists about 260,000 clones, approximately 87% seen once, with over 1.2% in the top ten. The source material was peripheral blood. Source of these receptors: a woman in her forties who had recovered from COVID-19. Each CDR3 is given without its conserved first and last residue. Each record gives: V gene, CDR3 protein.

>TRBV9
ASSPLGTGANVLT
>TRBV18
ASSPDRQANYGYT
>TRBV6-1
ASSEVARTDTQY
>TRBV29-1
SGGTGRDQPQH
>TRBV6-2/TRBV6-3
ASSYRDREFQETQY
>TRBV11-2
ASSLLDSPEAF
>TRBV4-3
ASSQIPGQEPTYGYT
>TRBV7-9
ASSLGAGAYNEQF
>TRBV28
ASSTGGESYGYT
>TRBV4-2
ASSHQTGDQL
>TRBV4-1
ASSQDRGTGDSEQY
>TRBV7-2
ASSLAATGELF
>TRBV29-1
SVYRGTNTEAF
>TRBV14
ASSPRQGVLILNTEAF
>TRBV4-1
ASSQVRRIEKLF
>TRBV19
ASSTDRGPRSEAF
>TRBV5-4
ASSWGQGAIDSPLH
>TRBV29-1
SVDQGAYGYT
>TRBV10-2
ASTSGTGTWRT
>TRBV19
AIFEKGGGGSPLH
>TRBV5-8
ASSLEGQGGYNEQF
>TRBV20-1
SASEESQYNEQF
>TRBV21-1
ASSKARRQGSGNTIY
>TRBV2
ASSETQQGAYGYT
>TRBV19
ASSRGGAYNEQF
>TRBV6-5
ASIPNGGTEAF
>TRBV11-2
ASSSGQPLEQY
>TRBV15
ATSTPTSGGIGELF
>TRBV6-5
ASSYRGGGSEQY
>TRBV5-5
ASSLGLTNYNEQF
>TRBV27
ASSPRALNSVNEQF
>TRBV3-1/TRBV3-2
ASSLGQGVKF
>TRBV3-1/TRBV3-2
ASRPSGSNEKLF
>TRBV5-1
ASSSRDRGSDTQY
>TRBV9
ASSVGQGSNSPLH
>TRBV6-2/TRBV6-3
ASSYSAAAYNEQF
>TRBV5-1
ASSGVGAGNSGDTQY
>TRBV6-1
ASSEQGAHQPQH
>TRBV7-2
ASARLAGGIQY
>TRBV7-2
ASGLGGGQPQH
>TRBV11-3
ASSLEGGDTQY
>TRBV11-2
ASSLAQEGAF
>TRBV5-5
ASASRGTWHSPLH
>TRBV11-2
ASRPRRGADNSPLH
>TRBV5-6
ASSPGLLNQPQH
>TRBV27
ASSYIPAAATEAF
>TRBV14
ASSQVQDRGSEQY
>TRBV5-1
ASSFMERLGRDTQY
>TRBV4-1
ASSQGPRGSYEQY
>TRBV28
ASSSGQGGLYEQY
>TRBV4-1
ASSQLTGTSYGYT
>TRBV27
ASSLKAQDYYGYT
>TRBV18
ASSPLAGKETQY
>TRBV6-6
ASNYGGAGTQY
>TRBV20-1
SADATAQF